The entry below gives a single T cell receptor (beta chain) sequence along with its context. The data derive from a study of CD8+CD57+ T cells in acquired aplastic anemia. For the study at large: Across the sorted CD4+ and CD8+ cells, DNA amounts averaged 3.2 ug.

In patients chosen for sequencing, flow cytometry had shown CD8+CD57+ cell expansion. Germline V gene lookup returns CDR1 LNHNV and CDR2 YYDKDF (reference sequence). The CDR3 loop spans 14 amino acids. V was cut by 0 bases and J by 4 bases, with 6 bases left in between. Genomic DNA, serving as template, underwent TCR beta VDJ and CDR3 profiling. MiXCR, applied by TCRdb to the reads, yields one record per CDR3 protein. Here the sample spans roughly 150,000 distinct CDR3 sequences, around half being singletons. The chain carries TRBV15 and TRBJ1-4; D not resolved. The sample taken for sequencing was sorted CD4+, CD8+, or CD8+CD57+ T cells (not recorded which) from PBMCs. The TCR comes from a human donor with aplastic anemia. The CDR3 coding sequence is TGTGCCACCAGCAGAGAAGGGTTTAATGAAAAACTGTTTTTT. Translating gives CATSREGFNEKLFF.